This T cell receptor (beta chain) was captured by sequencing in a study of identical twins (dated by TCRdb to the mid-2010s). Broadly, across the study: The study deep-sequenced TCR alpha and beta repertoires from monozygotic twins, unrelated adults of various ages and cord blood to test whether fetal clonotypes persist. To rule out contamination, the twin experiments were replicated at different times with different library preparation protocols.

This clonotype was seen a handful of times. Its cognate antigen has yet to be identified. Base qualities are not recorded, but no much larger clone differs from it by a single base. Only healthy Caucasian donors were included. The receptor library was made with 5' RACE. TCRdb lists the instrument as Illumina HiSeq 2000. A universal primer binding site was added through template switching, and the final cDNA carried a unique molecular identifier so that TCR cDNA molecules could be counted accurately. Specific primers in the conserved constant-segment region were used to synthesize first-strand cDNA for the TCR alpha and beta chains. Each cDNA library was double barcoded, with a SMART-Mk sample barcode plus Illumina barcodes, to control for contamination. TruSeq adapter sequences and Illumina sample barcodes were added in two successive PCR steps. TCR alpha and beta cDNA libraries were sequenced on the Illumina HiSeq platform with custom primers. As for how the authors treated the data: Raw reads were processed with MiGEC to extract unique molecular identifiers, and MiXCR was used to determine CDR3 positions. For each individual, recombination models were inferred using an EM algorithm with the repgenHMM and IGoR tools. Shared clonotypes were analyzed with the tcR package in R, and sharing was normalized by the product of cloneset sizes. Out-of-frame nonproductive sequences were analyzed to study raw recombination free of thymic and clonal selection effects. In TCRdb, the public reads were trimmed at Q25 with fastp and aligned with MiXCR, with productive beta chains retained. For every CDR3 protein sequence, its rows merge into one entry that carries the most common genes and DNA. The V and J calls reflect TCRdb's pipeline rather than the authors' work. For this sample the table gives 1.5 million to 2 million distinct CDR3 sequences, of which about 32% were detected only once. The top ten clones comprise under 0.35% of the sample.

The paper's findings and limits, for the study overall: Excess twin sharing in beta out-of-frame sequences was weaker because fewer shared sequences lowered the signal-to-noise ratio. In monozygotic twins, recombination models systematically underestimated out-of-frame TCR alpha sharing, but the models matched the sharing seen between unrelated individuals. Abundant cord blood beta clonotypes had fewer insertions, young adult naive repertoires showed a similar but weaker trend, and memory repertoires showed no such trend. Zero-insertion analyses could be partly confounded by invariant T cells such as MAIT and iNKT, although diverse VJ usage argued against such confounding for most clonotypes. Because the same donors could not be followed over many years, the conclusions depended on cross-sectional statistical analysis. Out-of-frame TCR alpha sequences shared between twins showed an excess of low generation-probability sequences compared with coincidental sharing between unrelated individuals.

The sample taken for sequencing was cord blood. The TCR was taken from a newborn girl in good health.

For the CDR3, the sequence is CASSTRTVLNTEAFF. The DNA sequence is given as TGTGCCAGCAGCACTAGGACTGTTCTGAACACTGAAGCTTTCTTT. Recombination joined TRBV7-2 with TRBJ1-1, with the D gene too uncertain to name. From the cysteine through the phenylalanine, the CDR3 covers 15 amino acids. Only the CDR3 part of the read is kept: 45 bases, read in frame from the first base. The germline V gene yields SGHTA for CDR1 and FQGNSA for CDR2. V and J are truncated by 5 bases and 0 bases respectively, leaving an intervening sequence of 13 bases.